The next 13 T cell receptor beta chains were all read from a single sample in a study of blood T cell repertoires in COVID-19. Libraries were prepared by immunoSEQ multiplex PCR; TCRdb keeps only in-frame clonotypes and omits some of them. The sample includes approximately 50,000 clones, about 85% of them seen just once. The sequenced sample was peripheral blood. These receptors were taken from a man between 60 and 75 years old with acute or convalescent COVID-19.

This clone was counted a few times. The genes are TRBV3-1 (or the pseudogene TRBV3-2) and TRBJ2-1; D possibly corresponds to TRBD2 (6 bases). Germline CDR1 LGHDT, CDR2 YNNKEL (reference sequence). V dropped 4 bases and J dropped 2 bases, with 15 bases sitting between them. This CDR3 spans 16 amino acids. The CDR3 region is CASSPGTGDPYNEQFF. In DNA form, the CDR3 reads TGTGCCAGCAGCCCTGGGACGGGAGATCCCTACAATGAGCAGTTCTTC.

The chain recombines TRBV7-9 with TRBJ1-1, with D possibly being TRBD1 (6 bases). Germline V lookup: CDR1 SEHNR, CDR2 FQNEAQ (reference sequence). V lost 5 bases and J lost 4, with 14 bases in between. This CDR3 spans 14 amino acids. CDR3 DNA sequence: TGTGCCAGCAGCGCTCAGGGGTCGGGCACTGAAGCTTTCTTT. It translates to CASSAQGSGTEAFF.

The gene calls are TRBV15 and TRBJ1-1; 7 nucleotides align to TRBD1. J gave up 8 bases and V 1 base, and 13 bases lay outside the gene matches. CDR1 is LNHNV and CDR2 is YYDKDF in the germline V gene (reference sequence). The length of the CDR3 is 16 residues. Here the CDR3 DNA reads TGTGCCACCAGCAGAGTAGGAGGACAGGACAGCTACGAAGCTTTCTTT. Translating it yields CATSRVGGQDSYEAFF.

This clone is labeled as medium-sized. The chain couples TRBV7-6 to TRBJ1-2; possible D gene TRBD1, 5 bases. V was cut by 5 bases and J by 5 bases, with 15 bases left in between. This CDR3 spans 14 amino acids. CDR1 is SGHVS and CDR2 is FNYEAQ in the germline V gene. CDR3 in DNA: TGTGCCAGCAGCCTAACCGCGGGGGGGTATGGCTACACCTTC. The encoded protein is CASSLTAGGYGYTF.

Regarding this clone: The identical CDR3 is also encoded by other nucleotide sequences in the sample. CDR3 nucleotide sequence: TGTGCCAGCAGCTCCGTAGCAGGGGTCGGGAATGAGCAGTTCTTC. This sequence encodes CASSSVAGVGNEQFF. The chain joins TRBV7-3 to TRBJ2-1; the D gene is possibly TRBD1 (6 bases). In germline, CDR1 is SGHTA, CDR2 FQGTGA. V was clipped by 4 bases and J by 7 bases, with 17 bases between them. The CDR3 covers 15 residues.

The gene calls are TRBV3-1 (or the pseudogene TRBV3-2) and TRBJ1-2; D call uncertain. Germline V lookup: CDR1 LGHDT, CDR2 YNNKEL (reference sequence). Trimming removed 1 base from V and 8 bases from J, with 11 bases in between. This CDR3 is built from 13 residues. The CDR3 DNA reads as TGTGCCAGCAGCCAAGTGGCCAAATGGGGCTACACCTTC. Its protein product is CASSQVAKWGYTF.

This rearrangement joins TRBV7-6 to TRBJ1-3, with a weak D call TRBD1 (6 bases). Germline assignment: CDR1 SGHVS and CDR2 FNYEAQ. The CDR3 runs 18 residues. V was cut by 5 bases and J by 0 bases, with 20 bases left in between. As DNA, the CDR3 is TGTGCCAGCAGCCCACAGGGCCGATCAGCCGCCTCTGGAAACACCATATATTTT. It encodes CASSPQGRSAASGNTIYF.

This rearrangement joins TRBV5-1 to TRBJ1-5, with TRBD1 matching over 9 bases. Germline loops: CDR1 SGHRS, CDR2 YFSETQ. With 2 bases clipped from V and 4 bases from J, the junction kept 4 bases outside the gene matches. There are 15 residues in the CDR3. CDR3 protein: CASSLTGGGNQPQHF. The CDR3 DNA is TGCGCCAGCAGCTTAACAGGGGGCGGGAATCAGCCCCAGCATTTT.

The CDR3 is CASRGQGRFQPQHF. CDR3 nucleotide sequence: TGTGCCAGCAGGGGACAGGGTCGATTCCAGCCCCAGCATTTT. The rearrangement uses TRBV28 and TRBJ1-5, with TRBD1 matching 9 bases. The germline CDR1 and CDR2 sequences are MDHEN and SYDVKM. The CDR3 is 14 residues long. Trimming cost V 6 bases and J 7 bases; bases outside gene matches: 7.

This clone has only a few counts. V usage is TRBV24-1 and J usage is TRBJ2-3; 7 positions agree with TRBD2. V shed 2 bases and J 6 bases; nucleotides not matched to a gene: 16. In germline, CDR1 is KGHDR, CDR2 SFDVKD. The CDR3 runs 18 residues. The CDR3 nucleotides read TGTGCCACCAGTGATTCGGATCCCACGGCGGGAGTTTGGGATACGCAGTATTTT. This sequence encodes CATSDSDPTAGVWDTQYF.

CDR3: CASSEIGRGEQFF. The DNA for the CDR3 is TGTGCCAGCAGTGAAATCGGGAGGGGTGAGCAGTTCTTC. The chain carries TRBV6-1 and TRBJ2-1, with TRBD2 matching over 8 bases. V trimming: 2 bases; J trimming: 9 bases; junction bases outside the gene matches: 3. The V gene's germline CDR1 is MNHNS and CDR2 SASEGT. This CDR3 has 13 residues.

The chain's CDR3 is CASSIRDRGLDEQFF. CDR3 nucleotides: TGTGCCAGCAGTATCCGGGACAGGGGGTTAGATGAGCAGTTCTTC. The V and J genes are TRBV28 and TRBJ2-1; 11 bases line up with TRBD1. V dropped 5 bases and J dropped 8; count of bases not matched to a gene: 8. The length of the CDR3 is 15 residues. Germline-derived CDR1 and CDR2 are MDHEN and SYDVKM.

The gene calls are TRBV28 and TRBJ1-6, with D perhaps matching TRBD1 (5 bases). Germline V CDR1 and CDR2: MDHEN, SYDVKM. The CDR3 consists of 13 residues. Trimming stripped 4 bases from V and 7 bases from J, with 8 bases between. The CDR3 is CASSSWGNSPLHF. In nucleotides, the CDR3 is TGTGCCAGCAGTTCCTGGGGCAATTCACCCCTCCACTTT. The full variable domain, its missing parts supplied by reference TRBV28 and TRBJ1-6, is DVKVTQSSRYLVKRTGEKVFLECVQDMDHENMFWYRQDPGLGLRLIYFSYDVKMKEKGDIPEGYSVSREKKERFSLILESASTNQTSMYLCASSSWGNSPLHFGNGTRLTVT.